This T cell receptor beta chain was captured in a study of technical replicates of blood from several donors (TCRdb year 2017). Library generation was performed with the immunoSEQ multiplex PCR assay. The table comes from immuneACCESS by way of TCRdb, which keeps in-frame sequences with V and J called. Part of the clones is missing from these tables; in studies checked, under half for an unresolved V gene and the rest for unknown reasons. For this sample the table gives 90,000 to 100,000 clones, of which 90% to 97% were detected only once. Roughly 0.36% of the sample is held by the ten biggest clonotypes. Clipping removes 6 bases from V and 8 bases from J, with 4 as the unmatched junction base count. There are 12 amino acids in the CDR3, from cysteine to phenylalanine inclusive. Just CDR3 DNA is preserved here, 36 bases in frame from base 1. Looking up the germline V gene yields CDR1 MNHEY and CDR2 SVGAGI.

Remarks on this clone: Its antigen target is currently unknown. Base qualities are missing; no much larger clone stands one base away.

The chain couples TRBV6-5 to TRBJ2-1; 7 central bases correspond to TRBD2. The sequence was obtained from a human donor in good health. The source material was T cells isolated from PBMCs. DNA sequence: TGTGCCAGCAGGTCAACTAGCGATGAGCAGTTCTTC. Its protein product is CASRSTSDEQFF.